This TCR beta chain is from a study of blood T cell repertoires in COVID-19. Study-level background: COVID-19 samples from acute and convalescent phases originated in the United States, Italy and Spain. T cells, B-cell-depleted T cells, or PBMCs provided the cDNA or gDNA that served as material.

Original processing methods: Using reference gene primer amplification, nucleated cell counts were estimated. Data came from immunoSEQ multiplex PCR; TCRdb stores just in-frame clones and leaves some out. The V and J calls and clone size were taken over from that table, and D and trimming were inferred from the DNA. There are approximately 120,000 clones in the sample; roughly 88% occur only once, and about 5.7% lies in the top ten. The CDR3 consists of 14 residues. CDR1 is GTSNPN, CDR2 SVGIG, per germline (reference sequence). The V and J ends lost 3 bases and 1 base respectively, with 12 bases between them.

The clonotype comes from a human donor in a cohort sampled during active COVID-19. The sample taken for sequencing was peripheral blood. The chain couples TRBV30 to TRBJ1-2, with a possible D match to TRBD1 (6 bases). DNA for the CDR3: TGTGCCTGGAGGGTCGGACAGCTTAACTATGGCTACACCTTC. As protein: CAWRVGQLNYGYTF.